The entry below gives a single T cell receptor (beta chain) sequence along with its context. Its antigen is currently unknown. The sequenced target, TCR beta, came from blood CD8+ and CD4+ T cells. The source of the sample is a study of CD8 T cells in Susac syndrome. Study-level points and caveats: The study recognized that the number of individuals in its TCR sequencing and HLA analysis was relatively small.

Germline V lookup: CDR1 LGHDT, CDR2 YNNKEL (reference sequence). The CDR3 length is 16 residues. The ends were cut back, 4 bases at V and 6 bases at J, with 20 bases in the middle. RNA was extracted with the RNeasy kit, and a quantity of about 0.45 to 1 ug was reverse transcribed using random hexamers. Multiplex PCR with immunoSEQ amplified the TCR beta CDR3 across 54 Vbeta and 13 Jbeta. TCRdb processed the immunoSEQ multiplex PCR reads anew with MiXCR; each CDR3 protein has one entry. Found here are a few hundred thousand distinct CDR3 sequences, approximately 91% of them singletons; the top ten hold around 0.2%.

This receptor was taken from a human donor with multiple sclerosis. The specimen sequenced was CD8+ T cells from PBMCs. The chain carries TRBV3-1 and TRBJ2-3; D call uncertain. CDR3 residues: CASSRDIDGRFDTQYF. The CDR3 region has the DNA TGTGCCAGCAGCCGAGACATAGATGGCAGGTTTGATACGCAGTATTTT.